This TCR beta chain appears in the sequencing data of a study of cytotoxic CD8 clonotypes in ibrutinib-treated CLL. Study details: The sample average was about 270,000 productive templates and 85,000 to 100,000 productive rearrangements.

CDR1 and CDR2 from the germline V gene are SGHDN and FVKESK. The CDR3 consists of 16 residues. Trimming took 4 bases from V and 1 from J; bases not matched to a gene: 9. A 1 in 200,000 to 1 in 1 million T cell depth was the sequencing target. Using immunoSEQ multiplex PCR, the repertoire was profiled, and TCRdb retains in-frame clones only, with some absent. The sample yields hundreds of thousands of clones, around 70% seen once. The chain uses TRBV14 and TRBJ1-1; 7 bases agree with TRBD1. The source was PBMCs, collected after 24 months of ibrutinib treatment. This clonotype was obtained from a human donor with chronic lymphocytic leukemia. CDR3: CASSPRAGGANTEAFF. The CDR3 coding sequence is TGTGCCAGCAGCCCCCGGGCAGGGGGGGCGAACACTGAAGCTTTCTTT.